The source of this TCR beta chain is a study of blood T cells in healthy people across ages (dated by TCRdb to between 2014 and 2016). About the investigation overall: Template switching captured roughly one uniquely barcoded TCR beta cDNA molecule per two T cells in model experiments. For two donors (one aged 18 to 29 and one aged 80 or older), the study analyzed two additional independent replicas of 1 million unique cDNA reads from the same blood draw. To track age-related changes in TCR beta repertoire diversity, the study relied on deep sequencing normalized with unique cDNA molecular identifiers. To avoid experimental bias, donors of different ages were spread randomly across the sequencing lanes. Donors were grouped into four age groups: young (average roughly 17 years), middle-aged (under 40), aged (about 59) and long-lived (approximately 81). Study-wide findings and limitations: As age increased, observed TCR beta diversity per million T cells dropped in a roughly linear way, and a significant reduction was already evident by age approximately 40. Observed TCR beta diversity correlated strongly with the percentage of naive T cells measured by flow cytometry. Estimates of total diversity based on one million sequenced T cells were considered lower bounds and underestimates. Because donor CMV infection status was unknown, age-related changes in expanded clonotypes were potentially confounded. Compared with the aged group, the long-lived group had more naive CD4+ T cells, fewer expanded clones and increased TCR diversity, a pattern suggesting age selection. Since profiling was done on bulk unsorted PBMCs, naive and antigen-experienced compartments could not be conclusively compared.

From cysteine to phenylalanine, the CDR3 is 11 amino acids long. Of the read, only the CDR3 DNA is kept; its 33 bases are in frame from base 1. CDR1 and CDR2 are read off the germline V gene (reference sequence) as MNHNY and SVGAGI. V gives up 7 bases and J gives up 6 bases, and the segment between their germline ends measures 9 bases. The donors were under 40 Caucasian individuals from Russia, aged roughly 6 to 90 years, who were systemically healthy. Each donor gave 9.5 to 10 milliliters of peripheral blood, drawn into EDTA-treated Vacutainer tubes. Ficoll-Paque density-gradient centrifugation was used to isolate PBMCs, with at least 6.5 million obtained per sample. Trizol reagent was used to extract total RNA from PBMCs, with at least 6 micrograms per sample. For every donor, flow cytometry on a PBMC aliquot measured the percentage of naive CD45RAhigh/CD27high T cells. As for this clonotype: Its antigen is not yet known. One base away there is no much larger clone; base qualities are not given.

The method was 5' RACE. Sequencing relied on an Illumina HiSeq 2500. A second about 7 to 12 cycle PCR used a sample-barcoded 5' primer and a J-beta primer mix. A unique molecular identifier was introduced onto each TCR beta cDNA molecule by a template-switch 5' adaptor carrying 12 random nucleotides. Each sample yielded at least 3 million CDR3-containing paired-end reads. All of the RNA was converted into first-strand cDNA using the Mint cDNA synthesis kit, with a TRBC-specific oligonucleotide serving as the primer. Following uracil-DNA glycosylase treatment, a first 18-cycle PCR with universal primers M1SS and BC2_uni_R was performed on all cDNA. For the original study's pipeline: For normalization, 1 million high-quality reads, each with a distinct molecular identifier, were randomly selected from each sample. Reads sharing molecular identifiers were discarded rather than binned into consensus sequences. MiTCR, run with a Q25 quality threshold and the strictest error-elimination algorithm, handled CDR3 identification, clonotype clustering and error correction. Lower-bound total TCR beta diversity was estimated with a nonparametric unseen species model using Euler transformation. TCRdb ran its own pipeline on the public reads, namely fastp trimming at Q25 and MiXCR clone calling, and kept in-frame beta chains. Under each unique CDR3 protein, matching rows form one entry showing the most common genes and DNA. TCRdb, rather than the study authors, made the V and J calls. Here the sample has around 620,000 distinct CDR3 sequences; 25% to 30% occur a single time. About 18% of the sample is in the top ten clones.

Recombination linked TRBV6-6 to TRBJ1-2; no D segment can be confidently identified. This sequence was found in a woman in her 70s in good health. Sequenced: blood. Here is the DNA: TGTGCCAGCACTGGAGGTAATGGCTACACCTTC. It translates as CASTGGNGYTF.